This T cell receptor (beta chain) was obtained from a study of T cell responses to AZD1222 COVID-19 vaccine listed by TCRdb under 2021. Regarding the study in general: TCR sequencing was performed for approximately 240 trial participants, of whom about 200 were given two doses of AZD1222 and around 26 were given two doses of MenACWY control vaccine. Trial participants were enrolled into age subgroups of 18-55, 56-69 and 70-plus years, which contained about 150, 28 and 57 TCR-sequenced participants, respectively. Overall results and qualifications from the work: Reportedly, almost half of the unique spike-specific TCRs recognized epitopes lying outside the regions that are mutated in the B.1.351 and B.1.1.7 variants. Spike-specific TCR breadth and depth rose significantly after two AZD1222 doses compared with day 0 and with MenACWY recipients. Participants were mostly white British, with more females than males. The authors suggested clonal diversity may have been underestimated. Conclusions about previously exposed vaccinees were limited because only six AZD1222 recipients were SARS-CoV-2 seropositive at baseline. The 56-69-year group was small, and its depth increase did not reach significance, likely because of low power. Because no day 14 peak-response samples were available, the repertoires could be characterized only after the peak T cell response. The whole spike protein was spanned by vaccine-associated CD4 TCRs, and dominant responses were seen in regions 160-218 and 743-854.

This clone came up a few times. No antigen is known for it. Within one base of it there is no much larger clone, and no base qualities were kept. This sample also contains other DNA sequences that code for the same CDR3. A distance of 7 bases separates the germline ends of V and J, which lose 2 bases and 5 bases respectively. The CDR3 runs 13 residues from the cysteine to the phenylalanine. Only the CDR3 DNA is retained, 39 bases long and in frame from the first base. The germline V gene encodes CDR1 WNHNN and CDR2 SYGVQD (reference sequence). Sample time point, as interpreted from the label and publication: baseline before first vaccination. The sample's treatment or condition label, in plain terms: meningococcal conjugate vaccine given as trial control. Samples from vaccinated people were obtained from the UK trials COV001 and COV002, which included a single-blind randomized controlled phase 2/3 trial of AZD1222 (ChAdOx1 nCoV-19) in healthy adults. For TCRbeta chain sequencing, PBMC samples from trial participants were taken at day 0 and at day 28 after the second dose.

The CDR3 regions of human TCRbeta chains were subjected to immunosequencing. The original pipeline was this. TCRs in the repertoires were matched against a reference library of SARS-CoV-2-specific TCRs that had been generated with the MIRA antigen-specificity platform. Breadth was defined as the fraction of unique TCRs that were SARS-CoV-2-associated. Depth was defined as the fraction of total T cells that were SARS-CoV-2-associated. Using the MIRA data, each spike-specific TCR was mapped to the spike region that the TCR reacts to and placed in a CD4 or CD8 class. Log10-transformed breadth and depth values were compared by one-way ANOVA with Sidak's multiple comparisons tests. Held by TCRdb, this immuneACCESS table contains in-frame sequences only and omits some clones. Under half of the omission traces to an unresolved V gene where checked; the cause of the rest is unknown. Clone size and V and J calls were adopted from that table, with D and trimming inferred from the DNA. This sample has about 90,000 clones in its table, and around 91% of those were observed once. The ten biggest clones cover roughly 5.6% of the sample.

The sequencing here drew on peripheral blood, taken on day 0 of MenACWY control vaccination. This TCR came from an adult in good health. The sequence is built from TRBV10-1 and TRBJ1-5; perhaps TRBD1 is the D gene, with 5 bases matching. The encoded CDR3 is CASSEGGDQPQHF. DNA sequence: TGCGCCAGCAGTGAGGGAGGGGATCAGCCCCAGCATTTT.